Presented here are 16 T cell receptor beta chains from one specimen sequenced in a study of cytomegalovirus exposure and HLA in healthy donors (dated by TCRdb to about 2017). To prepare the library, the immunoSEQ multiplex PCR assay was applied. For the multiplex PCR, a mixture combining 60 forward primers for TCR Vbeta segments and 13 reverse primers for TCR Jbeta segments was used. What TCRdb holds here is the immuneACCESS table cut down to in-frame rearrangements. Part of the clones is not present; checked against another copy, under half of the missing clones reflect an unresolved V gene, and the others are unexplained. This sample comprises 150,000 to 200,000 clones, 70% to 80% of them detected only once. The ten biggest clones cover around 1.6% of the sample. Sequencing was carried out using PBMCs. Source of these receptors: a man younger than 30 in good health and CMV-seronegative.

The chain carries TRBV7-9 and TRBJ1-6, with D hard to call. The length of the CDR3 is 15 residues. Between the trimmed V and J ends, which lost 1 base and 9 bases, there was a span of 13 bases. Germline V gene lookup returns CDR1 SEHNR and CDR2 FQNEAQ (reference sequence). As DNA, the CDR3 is TGTGCCAGCAGCTTAGTAGGCCCGGCGGCTTCACCCCTCCACTTT. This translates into CASSLVGPAASPLHF.

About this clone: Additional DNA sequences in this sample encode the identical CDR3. This CDR3 reads CASSVGGGTTDTQYF. The CDR3, as DNA: TGTGCCAGCAGCGTGGGAGGGGGGACCACAGATACGCAGTATTTT. V usage is TRBV9 and J usage is TRBJ2-3; TRBD2 is a possible D gene (7 bases). V was shortened by 2 bases and J by 2 bases, with 12 bases between the two germline ends. The CDR3 is 15 amino acids. Germline-derived CDR1 and CDR2 are SGDLS and YYNGEE.

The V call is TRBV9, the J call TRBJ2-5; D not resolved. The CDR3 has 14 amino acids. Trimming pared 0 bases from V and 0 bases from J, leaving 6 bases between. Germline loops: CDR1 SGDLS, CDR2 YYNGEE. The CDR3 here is CASSVGPDQETQYF. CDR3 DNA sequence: TGTGCCAGCAGCGTAGGTCCGGACCAAGAGACCCAGTACTTC.

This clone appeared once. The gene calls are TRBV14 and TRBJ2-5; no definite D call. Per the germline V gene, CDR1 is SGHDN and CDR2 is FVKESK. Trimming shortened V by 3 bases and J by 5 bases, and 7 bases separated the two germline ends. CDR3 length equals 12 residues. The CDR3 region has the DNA TGTGCCAGCAGCCAGATTCGGGAGACCCAGTACTTC. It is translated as CASSQIRETQYF.

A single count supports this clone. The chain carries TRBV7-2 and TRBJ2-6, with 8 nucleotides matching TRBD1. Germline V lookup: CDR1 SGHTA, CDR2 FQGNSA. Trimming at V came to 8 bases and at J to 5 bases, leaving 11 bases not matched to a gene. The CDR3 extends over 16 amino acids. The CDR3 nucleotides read TGTGCCAGCGCCGGACAGGGCAACACATGGGCCAACGTCCTGACTTTC. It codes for CASAGQGNTWANVLTF.

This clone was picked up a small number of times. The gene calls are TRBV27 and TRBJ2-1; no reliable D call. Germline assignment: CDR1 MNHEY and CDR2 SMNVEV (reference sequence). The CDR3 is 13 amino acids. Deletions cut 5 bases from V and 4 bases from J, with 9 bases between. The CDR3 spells CASSPDSYNEQFF. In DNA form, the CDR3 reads TGTGCCAGCAGTCCCGACTCTTACAATGAGCAGTTCTTC.

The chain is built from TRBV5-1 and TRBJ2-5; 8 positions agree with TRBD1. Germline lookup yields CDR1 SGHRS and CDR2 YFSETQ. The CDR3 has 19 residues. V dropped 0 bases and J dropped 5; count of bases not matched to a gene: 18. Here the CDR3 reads CASSLEPLGAERTGETQYF. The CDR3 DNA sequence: TGCGCCAGCAGCTTGGAGCCCCTGGGAGCGGAGAGGACAGGGGAGACCCAGTACTTC.

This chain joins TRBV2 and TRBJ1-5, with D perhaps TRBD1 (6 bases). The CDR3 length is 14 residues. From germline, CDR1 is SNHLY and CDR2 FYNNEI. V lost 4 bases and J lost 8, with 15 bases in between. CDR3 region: CASSVSRGREPQHF. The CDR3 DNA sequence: TGTGCCAGCAGTGTTAGCAGGGGTAGGGAGCCCCAGCATTTT.

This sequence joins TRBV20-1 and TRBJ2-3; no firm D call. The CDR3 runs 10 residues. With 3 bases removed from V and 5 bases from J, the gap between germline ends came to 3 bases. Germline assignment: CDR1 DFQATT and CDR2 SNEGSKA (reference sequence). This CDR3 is CSASQDTQYF. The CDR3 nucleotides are TGCAGTGCTAGTCAAGATACGCAGTATTTT.

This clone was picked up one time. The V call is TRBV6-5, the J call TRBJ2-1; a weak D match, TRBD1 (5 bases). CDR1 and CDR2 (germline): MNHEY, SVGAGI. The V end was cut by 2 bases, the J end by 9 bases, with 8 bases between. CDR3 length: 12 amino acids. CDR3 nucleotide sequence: TGTGCCAGCAGTTACCAGGGTGTTGAGCAGTTCTTC. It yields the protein CASSYQGVEQFF.

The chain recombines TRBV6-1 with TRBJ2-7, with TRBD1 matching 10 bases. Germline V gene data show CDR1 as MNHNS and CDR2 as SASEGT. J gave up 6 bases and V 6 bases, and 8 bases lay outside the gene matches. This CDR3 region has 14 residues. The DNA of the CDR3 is TGTGCCAGCAGACCGGACAGGGGGTTTGTCGAGCAGTACTTC. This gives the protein CASRPDRGFVEQYF.

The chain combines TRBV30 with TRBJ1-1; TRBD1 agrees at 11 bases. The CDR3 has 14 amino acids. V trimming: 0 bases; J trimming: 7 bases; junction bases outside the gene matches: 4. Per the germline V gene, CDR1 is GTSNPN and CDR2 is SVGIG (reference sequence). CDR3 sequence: CAWSVGQGGGEAFF. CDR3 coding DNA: TGTGCCTGGAGTGTGGGACAGGGGGGTGGTGAAGCTTTCTTT.

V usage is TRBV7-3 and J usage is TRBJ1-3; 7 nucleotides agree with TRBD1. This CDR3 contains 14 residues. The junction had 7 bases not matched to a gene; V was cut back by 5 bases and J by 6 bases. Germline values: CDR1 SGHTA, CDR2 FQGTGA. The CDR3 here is CASSPGQMENTIYF. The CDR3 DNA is TGTGCCAGCAGCCCGGGACAGATGGAAAACACCATATATTTT.

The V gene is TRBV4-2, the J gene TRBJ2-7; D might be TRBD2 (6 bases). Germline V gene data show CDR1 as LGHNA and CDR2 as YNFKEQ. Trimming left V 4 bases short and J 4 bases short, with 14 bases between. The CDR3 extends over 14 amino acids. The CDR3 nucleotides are TGTGCCAGCAGCCCCTACGGGGGTCCTTACGAGCAGTACTTC. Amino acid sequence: CASSPYGGPYEQYF.

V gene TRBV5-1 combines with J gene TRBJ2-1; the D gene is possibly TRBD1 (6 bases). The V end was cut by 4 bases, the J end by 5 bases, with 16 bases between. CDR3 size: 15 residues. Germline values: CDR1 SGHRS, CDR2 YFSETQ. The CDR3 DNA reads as TGCGCCAGCAGCGATCAGGGGATCGGTAACAATGAGCAGTTCTTC. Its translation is CASSDQGIGNNEQFF. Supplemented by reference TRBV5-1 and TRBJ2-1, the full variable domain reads KAGVTQTPRYLIKTRGQQVTLSCSPISGHRSVSWYQQTPGQGLQFLFEYFSETQRNKGNFPGRFSGRQFSNSRSEMNVSTLELGDSALYLCASSDQGIGNNEQFFGPGTRLTVL.

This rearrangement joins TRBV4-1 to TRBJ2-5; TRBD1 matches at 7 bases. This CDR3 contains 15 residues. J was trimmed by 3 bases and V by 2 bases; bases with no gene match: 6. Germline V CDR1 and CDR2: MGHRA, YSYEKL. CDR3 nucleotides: TGCGCCAGCAGCCAACACGACAGGGTCGAAGAGACCCAGTACTTC. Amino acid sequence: CASSQHDRVEETQYF.